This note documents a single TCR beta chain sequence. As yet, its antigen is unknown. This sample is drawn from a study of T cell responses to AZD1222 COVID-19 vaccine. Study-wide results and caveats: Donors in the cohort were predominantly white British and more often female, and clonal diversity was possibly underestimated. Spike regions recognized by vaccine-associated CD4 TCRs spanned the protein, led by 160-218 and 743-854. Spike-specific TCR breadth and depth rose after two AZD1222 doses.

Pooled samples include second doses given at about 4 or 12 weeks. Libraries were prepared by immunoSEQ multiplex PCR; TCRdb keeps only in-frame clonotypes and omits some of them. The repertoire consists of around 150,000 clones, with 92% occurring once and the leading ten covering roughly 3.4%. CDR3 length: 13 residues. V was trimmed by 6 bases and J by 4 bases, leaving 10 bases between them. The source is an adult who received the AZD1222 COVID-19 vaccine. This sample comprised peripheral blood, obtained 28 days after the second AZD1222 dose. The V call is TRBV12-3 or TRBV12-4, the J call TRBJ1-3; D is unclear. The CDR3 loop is CASSIRAGNTIYF. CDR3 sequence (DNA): TGTGCCAGCAGCATAAGAGCGGGAAACACCATATATTTT.